This TCR beta chain comes out of a study of radiation and T cells in renal cell carcinoma. Study details: Nephrectomy followed 15 Gy stereotactic body radiation by 4 weeks. Whole-study findings and limits: Without pretreatment biopsies, baseline tumor clonotype presence was undetermined. Top tumor clonotypes rose in blood 2 weeks post-radiation, then contracted.

Method: immunoSEQ multiplex PCR; TCRdb's copy keeps in-frame clones and lacks some. The sample carries about 130,000 clones, 88% recorded once. CDR3 length: 16 residues. The germline gives CDR1 SGHRS, CDR2 YFSETQ. The V end lost 4 bases, the J end lost 0 bases, and 14 bases lay between the germline ends. Time point reported: blood 2 weeks post-SBRT. Described treatment: 15 Gy SBRT to primary tumor, nephrectomy 4 weeks later. The tumor was a clear cell renal cell carcinoma. In the case of this clone: What it recognizes is unknown.

This chain uses TRBV5-1 with TRBJ2-1; possible D gene TRBD2, 6 bases. Sequencing was performed on blood, taken from a patient whose treatment included radiotherapy and nephrectomy. This receptor was identified in a woman aged 70-85 years with renal cell carcinoma. CDR3 protein: CASSQGTSSSYNEQFF. The CDR3 DNA sequence: TGCGCCAGCAGCCAAGGGACTTCAAGCTCCTACAATGAGCAGTTCTTC.